This TCR beta chain was recorded in a study of OX40 agonist ivuxolimab in advanced cancers. Study-wide context: One hepatocellular carcinoma and a couple of cutaneous melanoma patients partially responded.

The data were produced by immunoSEQ multiplex PCR, yet TCRdb's version contains in-frame clones alone and is incomplete. There are tens of thousands of clones in the sample; about 83% occur only once, and 3.1% lies in the top ten. The CDR3 sequence is 18 residues long. V dropped 0 bases and J dropped 0 bases, with 16 bases sitting between them. Germline CDR1 SGHRS, CDR2 YFSETQ. This clonotype was obtained from an adult with an advanced solid tumor such as melanoma, head and neck, liver or kidney cancer. The source was CD4+ or CD8+ T cells sorted from blood, collected in a trial of the OX40 agonist ivuxolimab. The chain employs TRBV5-1 and TRBJ2-1; D possibly corresponds to TRBD2 (6 bases). Here the CDR3 DNA reads TGCGCCAGCAGCTTGGTGGGGACTCCACTGAGCTCCTACAATGAGCAGTTCTTC. Its translation is CASSLVGTPLSSYNEQFF.